Each of the 14 T cell receptor beta chains below was sequenced from the same sample in a study of blood T cell repertoires in COVID-19. Profiled with immunoSEQ multiplex PCR; TCRdb holds only in-frame clones, not every one. The table has hundreds of thousands of clones, roughly 87% seen once. The sequencing sample was made of PBMCs or T cells enriched from blood (not recorded which). Source of these receptors: a woman between 40 and 50 years old who had recovered from COVID-19.

This sequence joins TRBV7-3 and TRBJ2-2; perhaps TRBD1 as D (6 bases). The V and J ends lost 4 bases and 4 bases respectively, with 7 bases between them. This CDR3 comprises 13 residues. Germline V gives CDR1 SGHTA, CDR2 FQGTGA. CDR3 sequence reads: CASSSGATGELFF. DNA of the CDR3: TGTGCCAGCAGCTCAGGGGCCACCGGGGAGCTGTTTTTT.

The gene calls are TRBV14 and TRBJ2-1, with 13 bases matching TRBD2. The CDR3 is 15 amino acids. Germline loops: CDR1 SGHDN, CDR2 FVKESK. Trimming took 3 bases from V and 10 from J; bases not matched to a gene: 6. CDR3 in amino acids: CASSHGLAGAGEQFF. In DNA, the CDR3 is TGTGCCAGCAGCCATGGACTAGCGGGAGCCGGGGAGCAGTTCTTC.

The rearrangement uses TRBV6-5 and TRBJ2-1; 8 nucleotides agree with TRBD2. J gave up 3 bases and V 5 bases, and 6 bases lay outside the gene matches. The CDR3 totals 15 residues. CDR1 and CDR2 from the germline V gene are MNHEY and SVGAGI. Written as DNA, the CDR3 is TGTGCCAGCAGTATTAGCGGGACCTACTACAATGAGCAGTTCTTC. This sequence encodes CASSISGTYYNEQFF.

The chain joins TRBV7-9 to TRBJ1-1; a possible D gene is TRBD1 (5 bases). The germline gives CDR1 SEHNR, CDR2 FQNEAQ (reference sequence). This CDR3 is built from 13 residues. V lost 6 bases to trimming and J lost 6 bases, with 14 bases between them. CDR3 in amino acids: CASSRTGVPEAFF. The CDR3 nucleotides are TGTGCCAGCAGTCGTACAGGAGTTCCTGAAGCTTTCTTT. Combining the CDR3 with reference TRBV7-9 and TRBJ1-1 gives the whole variable domain DTGVSQNPRHKITKRGQNVTFRCDPISEHNRLYWYRQTLGQGPEFLTYFQNEAQLEKSRLLSDRFSAERPKGSFSTLEIQRTEQGDSAMYLCASSRTGVPEAFFGQGTRLTVV.

V is TRBV5-1 and J is TRBJ2-1, with TRBD2 as a possible D gene (6 bases). This CDR3 is built from 17 residues. V was cut by 4 bases and J by 4 bases, with 21 bases left in between. CDR1 and CDR2 (germline): SGHRS, YFSETQ. CDR3 bases: TGCGCCAGCAGCCTCGGAGGACGGGGAGGACAATACAATGAGCAGTTCTTC. This encodes CASSLGGRGGQYNEQFF.

A remark on this clone: One end of the junction is discordant with germline, which a read error may explain. This chain connects TRBV20-1 to TRBJ2-4; a possible D gene is TRBD1 (5 bases). Germline CDR1 reads DFQATT; CDR2 reads SNEGSKA (reference sequence). This CDR3 is 11 amino acids long. The CDR3 DNA follows: TGCAGTGCCCCCCTCGCTCCAGGGTGCCACTTC. It specifies CSAPLAPGCHF.

This chain links TRBV28 with TRBJ1-5; D unresolved. The CDR3 consists of 13 residues. In germline, CDR1 is MDHEN, CDR2 SYDVKM. V gave up 6 bases and J gave up 6 bases, with 12 bases separating them. CDR3 region: CASSPEGRQPQHF. The CDR3 coding sequence is TGTGCCAGCAGCCCGGAGGGCCGTCAGCCCCAGCATTTT.

This clone was seen a handful of times. The chain has TRBV19 and TRBJ2-4; D might be TRBD1 (5 bases). Deletions cut 0 bases from V and 0 bases from J, with 12 bases between. The V gene's germline CDR1 is LNHDA and CDR2 SQIVND (reference sequence). The CDR3 extends over 17 amino acids. CDR3 sequence: CASSIEETEGAKNIQYF. CDR3 DNA: TGTGCCAGTAGTATAGAGGAGACAGAAGGAGCCAAAAACATTCAGTACTTC. Full variable domain (rest looked up from reference TRBV19 and TRBJ2-4): DGGITQSPKYLFRKEGQNVTLSCEQNLNHDAMYWYRQDPGQGLRLIYYSQIVNDFQKGDIAEGYSVSREKKESFPLTVTSAQKNPTAFYLCASSIEETEGAKNIQYFGAGTRLSVL.

The chain couples TRBV5-8 to TRBJ2-1; 8 nucleotides line up with TRBD2. The CDR3 loop spans 16 amino acids. After removal of 1 base from V and 4 bases from J, the junction contained 7 bases not matched to a gene. CDR1 SGHTS and CDR2 YDEGEE come from the germline V gene. CDR3 bases: TGTGCCAGCAGCTTGTTCGCAACTAGCGGTTACAATGAGCAGTTCTTC. This translates into CASSLFATSGYNEQFF.

This rearrangement joins TRBV4-3 to TRBJ2-7, with D possibly matching TRBD1 (5 bases). Looked up from germline, CDR1 is LGHNA and CDR2 is YSLEER. This CDR3 region has 14 residues. Trimming pared 3 bases from V and 2 bases from J, leaving 11 bases between. The CDR3 region is CASSQGLGPYEQYF. In DNA, the CDR3 is TGCGCCAGCAGCCAGGGGCTAGGCCCCTACGAGCAGTACTTC.

This chain links TRBV27 with TRBJ1-6; 12 bases map to TRBD1. This CDR3 region has 15 residues. With 8 bases clipped from V and 10 bases from J, the junction kept 9 bases outside the gene matches. Germline V gene sequence: CDR1 MNHEY, CDR2 SMNVEV (reference sequence). DNA for the CDR3: TGTGCCAGCTCACCTTGGGACAGGGGGCTGTCACCCCTCCACTTT. Its protein product is CASSPWDRGLSPLHF.

The J gene is TRBJ1-3, the V gene TRBV5-1, with no clear D. V lost 0 bases and J 0 bases, leaving 10 bases between the germline ends. Germline V gene lookup returns CDR1 SGHRS and CDR2 YFSETQ. The CDR3 spans 16 residues. CDR3 protein: CASSLVAGGSGNTIYF. In nucleotides, the CDR3 is TGCGCCAGCAGCTTGGTCGCGGGAGGCTCTGGAAACACCATATATTTT.

This chain connects TRBV19 to TRBJ1-1; D uncertain. The CDR3 covers 14 residues. CDR1 is LNHDA and CDR2 is SQIVND in the germline V gene (reference sequence). V lost 2 bases to trimming and J lost 2 bases, with 9 bases between them. CDR3 sequence reads: CASSIIPVNTEAFF. The CDR3 bases are TGTGCCAGTAGTATAATCCCGGTAAACACTGAAGCTTTCTTT.

V and J are TRBV19 and TRBJ2-7, with D maybe TRBD1 (5 bases). Trimming pared 6 bases from V and 0 bases from J, leaving 9 bases between. CDR1 is LNHDA and CDR2 is SQIVND in the germline V gene (reference sequence). The CDR3 covers 13 residues. This CDR3 is CASSLGPSYEQYF. CDR3 DNA sequence: TGTGCCAGTAGCCTGGGGCCCTCCTACGAGCAGTACTTC.